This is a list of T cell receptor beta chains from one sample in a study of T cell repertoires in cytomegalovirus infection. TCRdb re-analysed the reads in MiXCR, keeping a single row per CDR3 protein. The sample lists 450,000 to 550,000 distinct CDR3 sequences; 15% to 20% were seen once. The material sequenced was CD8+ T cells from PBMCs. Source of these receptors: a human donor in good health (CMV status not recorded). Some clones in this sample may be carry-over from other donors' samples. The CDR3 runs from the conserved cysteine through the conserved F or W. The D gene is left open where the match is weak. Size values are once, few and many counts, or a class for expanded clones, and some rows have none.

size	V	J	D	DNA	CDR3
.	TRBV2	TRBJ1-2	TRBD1	TGTGCCAGCAGTGATCTTAAGGACAGGGGAGGCGACTACACCTTC	CASSDLKDRGGDYTF
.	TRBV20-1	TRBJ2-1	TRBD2	TGCAGTGCTAGAGAGTCCTCGGGGGGAACGGATGAGCAGTTCTTC	CSARESSGGTDEQFF
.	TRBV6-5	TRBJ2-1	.	TGTGCCAGCGCGTTTAAGCAGTTCTTC	CASAFKQFF
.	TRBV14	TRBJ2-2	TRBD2	TGTGCCAGCAGCCAAGATCGCCTAGCGGAAAACACCGGGGAGCTGTTTTTT	CASSQDRLAENTGELFF
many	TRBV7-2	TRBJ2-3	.	TGTGCCAGCAGCCTCGACTGGCAAAAAGAGCAGTATTTT	CASSLDWQKEQYF
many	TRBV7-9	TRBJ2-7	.	TGTGCCAGCAGCCATAAAGACGGCAGCTCCTACGAGCAGTACTTC	CASSHKDGSSYEQYF
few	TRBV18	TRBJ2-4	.	TGTGCCAGCACTGATGGGGGGACGTCAAACATTCAGTACTTC	CASTDGGTSNIQYF
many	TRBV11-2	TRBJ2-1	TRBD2	TGTGCCAGCAGTTCAGCCATACCCGGGGGGGCCCCTGGCAATGAGCAGTTCTTC	CASSSAIPGGAPGNEQFF
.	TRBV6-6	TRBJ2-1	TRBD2	TGTGCCAGCAGTCCTACTACTAGCGGGAGTCTCAATGAGCAGTTCTTC	CASSPTTSGSLNEQFF
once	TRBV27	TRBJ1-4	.	TGTGCCAGCAGTTTACGGCCTTTAAGTAGTGAAAAACTGTTTTTT	CASSLRPLSSEKLFF
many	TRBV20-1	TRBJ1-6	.	TGCAGTGCCGGCTTCGGGGGACGCAGGGATTCACCCCTCCACTTT	CSAGFGGRRDSPLHF
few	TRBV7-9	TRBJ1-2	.	TGTGCCAGCAGCTCTACAGGGCTGGGGAACTATGGCTACACCTTC	CASSSTGLGNYGYTF
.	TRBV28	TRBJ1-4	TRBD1	TGTGCCAGCAGCCCGAGACAGGGGCGGGGTAATGAAAAACTGTTTTTT	CASSPRQGRGNEKLFF
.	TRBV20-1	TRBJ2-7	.	TGCAGTGCTCCACCGGACGGAGCGGCCTACGAGCAGTACTTC	CSAPPDGAAYEQYF
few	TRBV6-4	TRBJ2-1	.	TGTGCCAGCAGTGACATGGTGGGAGCCTCCTACAATGAGCAGTTCTTC	CASSDMVGASYNEQFF
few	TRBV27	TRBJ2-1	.	TGTGCCAGCAGTTACGGGTTTTACAATGAGCAGTTCTTC	CASSYGFYNEQFF
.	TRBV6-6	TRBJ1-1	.	TGTGCCAGCAGTAGGGTTGTTATGAACACTGAAGCTTTCTTT	CASSRVVMNTEAFF
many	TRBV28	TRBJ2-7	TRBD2	TGTGCCAGCAGAGAAACTAGCGGAAGCTCCTACGAGCAGTACTTC	CASRETSGSSYEQYF
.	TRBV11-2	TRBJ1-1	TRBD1	TGTGGCAGCAGCTCGCAGGGGGCGCGAACTGAAGCTTTCTTT	CGSSSQGARTEAFF
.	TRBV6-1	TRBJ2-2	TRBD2	TGTGCCAGCAGATTACTAAGGGCTAGCGGGTCCCCGAACACCGGGGAGCTGTTTTTT	CASRLLRASGSPNTGELFF
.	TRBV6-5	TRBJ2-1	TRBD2	TGTGCCAGCAGGGGGACTAGCGGGTACAATGAGCAGTTCTTC	CASRGTSGYNEQFF
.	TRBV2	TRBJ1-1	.	TGTGCCAGCAGTGAAGAGGGCAGATACACTGAAGCTTTCTTT	CASSEEGRYTEAFF
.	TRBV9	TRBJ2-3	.	TGTGCCAGCAGCGGGGGGATCACAGATACGCAGTATTTT	CASSGGITDTQYF
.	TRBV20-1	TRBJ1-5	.	TGCAGTGCTAGAGTTGAGGATTTCAATCAGCCCCAGCATTTT	CSARVEDFNQPQHF
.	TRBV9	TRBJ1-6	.	TGTGCCAGCAGCGTAGCCAGAGACAGAAATAATTCACACCTCCACTTT	CASSVARDRNNSHLHF
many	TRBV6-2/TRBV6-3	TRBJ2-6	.	TGTGCCACCGCGACCGCAGGGACTGGGGCCAACGTCCTGACTTTC	CATATAGTGANVLTF
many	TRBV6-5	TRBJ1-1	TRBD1	TGTGCCAGCAGTTACCGAGGACAGGGCTTCGAAGCTTTCTTT	CASSYRGQGFEAFF
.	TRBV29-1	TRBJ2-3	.	TGCAGCTCGAGCGGTGGAAACACAGATACGCAGTATTTT	CSSSGGNTDTQYF
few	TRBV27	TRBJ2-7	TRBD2	TGTGCCAGCAGTGGTAGCGGGAGGGCCTACGAGCAGTACTTC	CASSGSGRAYEQYF
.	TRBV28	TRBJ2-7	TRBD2	TGTGCCAGCAGTTTGGGGGAGGGAGGACAGTACTTC	CASSLGEGGQYF
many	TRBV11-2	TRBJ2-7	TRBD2	TGTGCCAGCAGCCGAGCGGGAGATCGGTACGAGCAGTACTTC	CASSRAGDRYEQYF
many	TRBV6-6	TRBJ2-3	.	TGTGCCAGCAGTTACCCGGCGGGCGCCTCGTCAGATACGCAGTATTTT	CASSYPAGASSDTQYF
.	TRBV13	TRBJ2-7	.	TGTGCCAGCAGCTTTGAGTCCGGGGAACTCTACGAGCAGTACTTC	CASSFESGELYEQYF
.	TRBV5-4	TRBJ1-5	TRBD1	TGTGCCACCTCGACAGGGCGGAATCAGCCCCAGCATTTT	CATSTGRNQPQHF
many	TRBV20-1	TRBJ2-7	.	TGCAGTGCTAGAGAAAGGACTACATACACTTACGAGCAGTACTTC	CSARERTTYTYEQYF
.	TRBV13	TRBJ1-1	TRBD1	TGTGCCAGCAGCTCGCAAGACAGGGGGCAGATAGGCACTGAAGCTTTCTTT	CASSSQDRGQIGTEAFF
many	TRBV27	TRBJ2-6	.	TGTGCCAGCACCACCCTTCTCTCTGGGGCCAACGTCCTGACTTTC	CASTTLLSGANVLTF
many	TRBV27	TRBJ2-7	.	TGTGCCAGCAGTCCAGACTCCGGTGCCTACTACGAGCAGTACTTC	CASSPDSGAYYEQYF
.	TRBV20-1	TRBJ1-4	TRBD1	TGCAGTGCTAGAGGGCTTGGGACAGGGGGCCGAAATGAAAAACTGTTTTTT	CSARGLGTGGRNEKLFF
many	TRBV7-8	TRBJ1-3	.	TGTGCCAGTCGTGGTGGAAACACCATATATTTT	CASRGGNTIYF
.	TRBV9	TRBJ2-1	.	TGTGCCAGCAGCGGGGGGGCGACCTACAATGAGCAGTTCTTC	CASSGGATYNEQFF
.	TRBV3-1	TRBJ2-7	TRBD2	TGTGCCAGCAGACAAGGGGAAGCGGGAGGGCCAGACGAGCAGTACTTC	CASRQGEAGGPDEQYF
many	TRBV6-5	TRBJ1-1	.	TGTGCCAGCAGTTACTCGACGGGCGAACTGAACACTGAAGCTTTCTTT	CASSYSTGELNTEAFF
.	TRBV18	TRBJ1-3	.	TGTGCCAGCTCAACTCGTGACGGCGGCTCTGGAAACACCATATATTTT	CASSTRDGGSGNTIYF
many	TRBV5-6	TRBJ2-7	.	TGTGCCAGCAGTGCCGGGACTGATTCCTACGAGCAGTACTTC	CASSAGTDSYEQYF
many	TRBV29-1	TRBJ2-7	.	TGCAGCGTGAGGGGGAATTCCGACGAGCAGTACTTC	CSVRGNSDEQYF
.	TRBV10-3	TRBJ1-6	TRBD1	TGTGCCATCAGATCCGGGACAGGGATTAATTCACCCCTCCACTTT	CAIRSGTGINSPLHF
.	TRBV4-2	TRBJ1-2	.	TGTGCCAGCAGCCAAGCAGGGGTGGAAAGGGTAGAACTAATCCTAAAGCTAAAATATGGCTACACCTTC	CASSQAGVERVELILKLKYGYTF
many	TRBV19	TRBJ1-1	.	TGTGCCAGTAGTATAGATTTATACTCGAACACTGAAGCTTTCTTT	CASSIDLYSNTEAFF
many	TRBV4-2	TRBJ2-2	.	TGTGCCAGCAGCCAAGAAAGAGGGAGGATAGGGGACACCGGGGAGCTGTTTTTT	CASSQERGRIGDTGELFF
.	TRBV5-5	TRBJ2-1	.	TGTGCCAGCAGCTTGGGCGACAACAATGGGCAGTTCTTC	CASSLGDNNGQFF